This T cell receptor (beta chain) was identified during a study of human T cells and chemical hapten exposure. Study-wide points: Higher patch test scores went with higher counts of PT1 expanded TCRs.

The germline V gene has CDR1 SGHAT and CDR2 FQNNGV. The trim removed 4 bases at V and 7 bases at J, leaving 6 bases unmatched. The CDR3 sequence is 14 residues long. This sample's time point: patch test 1, 2 weeks after DPC sensitization. The sample's treatment: therapeutic diphenylcyclopropenone sensitization with weekly scalp DPC. The drawing of blood occurred before each patch test was applied. The sample holds a few counts of this clonotype. Its antigen remains unidentified. TCRdb reanalysed the RACE reads using MiXCR and keeps one entry per CDR3 protein. The sample has under 450,000 distinct CDR3 sequences, approximately 5% seen once; the top ten hold over 2%.

The starting material was whole blood, obtained in connection with sensitization to the hapten diphenylcyclopropenone (DPC). The J gene is TRBJ1-1, the V gene TRBV11-2; 10 bases fit TRBD1. This receptor was taken from a woman aged 45-65 years with alopecia areata. Some clones in this sample may be carry-over from other donors' samples. This CDR3 is CASSSLDRGIEAFF. The DNA of the CDR3 is TGTGCCAGCAGCTCCCTGGACAGGGGGATTGAAGCTTTCTTT.